This paragraph covers one TCR beta chain sequence. This record belongs to a study of blood T cells in healthy people across ages. This CDR3 region has 15 residues. The junction had 10 bases not matched to a gene; V was cut back by 8 bases and J by 5 bases. Germline V CDR1 and CDR2: LNHDA, SQIVND (reference sequence). Next came a second PCR, run for roughly 6 to 11 cycles, which used a sample-barcoded 5' primer along with a J-beta primer mix. TCRdb re-derived calls from the 5' RACE reads in MiXCR, one entry per CDR3 protein. The sample includes around 690,000 distinct CDR3 sequences, 58% of them seen just once.

The sequence was collected from a man between 60 and 75 years old in good health. Source material: blood. The rearrangement links TRBV19 to TRBJ2-4, with 9 nucleotides matching TRBD1. The CDR3 sequence: CASLRTGAGENIQYF. The CDR3, as DNA: TGTGCCAGTCTTAGGACAGGGGCTGGGGAAAACATTCAGTACTTC.